The 20 T cell receptor beta chains listed next were all sequenced from one sample in a study of CD8 T cells in Susac syndrome. Random hexamers were used to reverse transcribe an amount of roughly 0.5 to 1 ug RNA. One entry per CDR3 protein, called by TCRdb with MiXCR from the immunoSEQ multiplex PCR reads. Of around 230,000 distinct CDR3 sequences listed, 95% were seen once; the top ten hold 0.095%. Source material: CD4+ T cells from PBMCs. These receptors were collected from a human donor with multiple sclerosis.

V is TRBV5-4 and J is TRBJ1-2; D gene unclear. Germline assignment: CDR1 SGHNT and CDR2 YYREEE (reference sequence). Trimming pared 4 bases from V and 10 bases from J, leaving 11 bases between. CDR3 length equals 11 residues. The CDR3 nucleotides are TGTGCCAGCAGCCTCTTTCGGGACTACACCTTC. Protein sequence: CASSLFRDYTF.

The rearrangement joins TRBV29-1 to TRBJ2-1, with D possibly being TRBD2 (6 bases). The CDR3 is 14 amino acids. V was shortened by 5 bases and J by 1 base, with 12 bases between the two germline ends. CDR1 and CDR2 (germline): SQVTM, ANQGSEA. The CDR3 reads CSVMGGVSYNEQFF. CDR3 nucleotides: TGCAGCGTTATGGGGGGTGTATCCTACAATGAGCAGTTCTTC.

This chain connects TRBV2 to TRBJ1-1; D unclear. V lost 6 bases, J lost 8 bases, and 10 bases lay in between. This CDR3 is built from 11 residues. CDR1 is SNHLY and CDR2 is FYNNEI in the germline V gene. This CDR3 is CASSAAREAFF. As DNA, the CDR3 is TGTGCCAGCAGCGCCGCCCGGGAAGCTTTCTTT.

This clonotype was seen just once. The rearrangement joins TRBV3-1 to TRBJ1-1; no definite D call. This CDR3 is 14 amino acids long. Germline V gives CDR1 LGHDT, CDR2 YNNKEL (reference sequence). Trimming pared 4 bases from V and 6 bases from J, leaving 15 bases between. The CDR3 sequence: CASSPGEEGSEAFF. CDR3 sequence (DNA): TGTGCCAGCAGCCCCGGGGAGGAGGGCTCTGAAGCTTTCTTT. Full variable domain (missing parts from reference TRBV3-1 and TRBJ1-1): DTAVSQTPKYLVTQMGNDKSIKCEQNLGHDTMYWYKQDSKKFLKIMFSYNNKELIINETVPNRFSPKSPDKAHLNLHINSLELGDSAVYFCASSPGEEGSEAFFGQGTRLTVV.

This chain joins TRBV20-1 and TRBJ2-7, with 9 bases that match TRBD2. This CDR3 spans 16 amino acids. The J segment lost 6 bases and the V segment lost 1 base, leaving 13 bases of the junction unmatched. In germline, CDR1 is DFQATT, CDR2 SNEGSKA (reference sequence). DNA of the CDR3: TGCAGTGCTAGAGGTGTCTTAGCGGGAGTATCTGGCGAGCAGTACTTC. It encodes CSARGVLAGVSGEQYF.

This chain connects TRBV30 to TRBJ1-2; unclear D gene. The germline gives CDR1 GTSNPN, CDR2 SVGIG (reference sequence). CDR3 size: 12 residues. The ends were cut back, 6 bases at V and 4 bases at J, with 12 bases in the middle. DNA of the CDR3: TGTGCCTGCCCCCGGGATGGCTATGGCTACACCTTC. Its translation is CACPRDGYGYTF.

The chain has TRBV6-4 and TRBJ2-1, with D tentatively TRBD2 (5 bases). Trimming stripped 6 bases from V and 15 bases from J, with 15 bases between. Germline CDR1 reads MRHNA; CDR2 reads SNTAGT. This CDR3 spans 11 amino acids. The CDR3 DNA follows: TGTGCCAGCAGGGAGGAGAGGTTATGGTTCTTC. Its protein product is CASREERLWFF.

This clonotype showed up just once. The chain recombines TRBV13 with TRBJ2-1; 11 nucleotides agree with TRBD2. The CDR3 extends over 18 amino acids. CDR1 is PRHDT and CDR2 is FYEKMQ in the germline V gene (reference sequence). With V trimmed by 3 bases and J by 0 bases, 7 bases remained unmatched. The CDR3 DNA reads as TGTGCCAGCAGCTTGGGACTAGCGGACTATAGCTCCTACAATGAGCAGTTCTTC. Translating it yields CASSLGLADYSSYNEQFF.

This rearrangement joins TRBV15 to TRBJ1-5; the match to TRBD1 covers 7 bases. Losses at the gene ends were 1 base for V and 2 bases for J; bases not matched to a gene: 2. Germline CDR1 and CDR2: LNHNV and YYDKDF (reference sequence). The CDR3 length is 15 residues. For the CDR3, the DNA is TGTGCCACCAGCAGAGGAGGGACAGGCAATCAGCCCCAGCATTTT. Its translation: CATSRGGTGNQPQHF.

This chain connects TRBV11-2 to TRBJ2-7, with TRBD1 as a possible D gene (6 bases). V was pared by 3 bases and J by 1 base, with 16 bases between. This CDR3 has 16 amino acids. Germline values: CDR1 SGHAT, CDR2 FQNNGV. In nucleotides, the CDR3 is TGTGCCAGCAGCTTCCCGGACAGCCAATCTTCCTACGAGCAGTACTTC. This gives the protein CASSFPDSQSSYEQYF.

This clonotype was counted only a few times. The chain is built from TRBV6-5 and TRBJ1-1, with unresolved D. This CDR3 contains 13 residues. Trimming removed 6 bases from V and 2 bases from J, with 10 bases in between. The germline gives CDR1 MNHEY, CDR2 SVGAGI. CDR3 sequence: CASRRTVNTEAFF. The DNA of the CDR3 is TGTGCCAGCAGGCGGACGGTCAACACTGAAGCTTTCTTT.

This chain links TRBV15 with TRBJ2-7; D is ambiguous. The CDR3 has 13 amino acids. Trimming took off 0 bases at V and 2 bases at J, with 5 bases between the two ends. From germline, CDR1 is LNHNV and CDR2 YYDKDF (reference sequence). CDR3 nucleotide sequence: TGTGCCACCAGCAGAGATCAGGCCTACGAGCAGTACTTC. This encodes CATSRDQAYEQYF.

This chain uses TRBV18 with TRBJ1-1, with a tentative D call TRBD1 (6 bases). CDR3 length: 13 amino acids. Germline CDR1 is KGHSH and CDR2 is LQKENI. V was clipped by 6 bases and J by 1 base, with 9 bases between them. CDR3 amino acids: CASSAGQNTEAFF. CDR3 coding DNA: TGTGCCAGCTCGGCGGGACAGAACACTGAAGCTTTCTTT.

The chain combines TRBV7-9 with TRBJ2-6; no clear D. The length of the CDR3 is 15 residues. Germline loops: CDR1 SEHNR, CDR2 FQNEAQ (reference sequence). V was pared by 5 bases and J by 0 bases, with 8 bases between. CDR3 sequence (DNA): TGTGCCAGCAGCCCCGGATTCTCTGGGGCCAACGTCCTGACTTTC. Its protein is CASSPGFSGANVLTF.

This clonotype was picked up one time. J is TRBJ1-1 and V is TRBV19, with TRBD1 identical over 8 bases. The CDR3 covers 13 residues. Germline V gives CDR1 LNHDA, CDR2 SQIVND (reference sequence). V was clipped by 6 bases and J by 7 bases; unmatched bases: 7. The CDR3 nucleotides read TGTGCCAGTAGAAACCAGGGGGCCGGTGAAGCTTTCTTT. Translating it yields CASRNQGAGEAFF.

The gene calls are TRBV6-5 and TRBJ1-1, with D unresolved. Trimming shortened V by 0 bases and J by 4 bases, and 9 bases separated the two germline ends. The CDR3 is 14 amino acids. Per germline, CDR1 MNHEY and CDR2 SVGAGI. CDR3 amino acids: CASSYSTGGTEAFF. The CDR3, as DNA: TGTGCCAGCAGTTACTCTACGGGAGGCACTGAAGCTTTCTTT.

The gene calls are TRBV7-8 and TRBJ2-1, with D tentatively TRBD1 or TRBD2 (6 bases each). Germline V lookup: CDR1 SGHVS, CDR2 FQNEAQ. This CDR3 comprises 12 residues. V was clipped by 6 bases and J by 6 bases, with 9 bases between them. This chain's CDR3 is CASSSGANEQFF. The CDR3 DNA reads as TGTGCCAGCAGTTCGGGGGCCAATGAGCAGTTCTTC.

The V gene is TRBV7-6, the J gene TRBJ2-7, with D possibly being TRBD2 (5 bases). The CDR3 spans 14 residues. Germline V gene sequence: CDR1 SGHVS, CDR2 FNYEAQ. Between the trimmed V and J ends, which lost 5 bases and 2 bases, there was a span of 13 bases. CDR3 nucleotide sequence: TGTGCCAGCAGCCAAAACGGGGAAGCCTACGAGCAGTACTTC. Its translation: CASSQNGEAYEQYF. Full variable domain (remainder filled in from reference TRBV7-6 and TRBJ2-7): GAGVSQSPRYKVTKRGQDVALRCDPISGHVSLYWYRQALGQGPEFLTYFNYEAQQDKSGLPNDRFSAERPEGSISTLTIQRTEQRDSAMYRCASSQNGEAYEQYFGPGTRLTVT.

V and J are TRBV28 and TRBJ2-7, with D perhaps TRBD1 (5 bases). Trimming stripped 4 bases from V and 6 bases from J, with 10 bases between. Germline V gene sequence: CDR1 MDHEN, CDR2 SYDVKM. The CDR3 contains 12 residues. CDR3 DNA sequence: TGTGCCAGCAGTTCGCGAAGGGGCGAGCAGTACTTC. Protein: CASSSRRGEQYF.

CDR3 DNA sequence: TGTGCCACCAGTGATTTAGGCGATGAGCAGTTCTTC. It translates to CATSDLGDEQFF. The chain carries TRBV24-1 and TRBJ2-1; D is ambiguous. The V end was cut by 1 base, the J end by 8 bases, with 5 bases between. The CDR3 totals 12 residues. Germline V gives CDR1 KGHDR, CDR2 SFDVKD.